Listed below are T cell receptor beta chains from one sample, sequenced in a study of spatial heterogeneity in lung cancer. TCRdb ran MiXCR on the 5' RACE reads and lists one entry per CDR3 protein. The table lists 16,000 or so distinct CDR3 sequences, around 7% of them singletons. This material consisted of lung tumor tissue, taken at surgery. All receptors derive from a female donor with early-stage non-small cell lung cancer. The CDR3 runs from the conserved cysteine through the conserved F or W. The order of the fields is D gene, clone size, J gene, V gene, CDR3 protein, CDR3 DNA. A D gene is named only where the DNA matches it firmly. Expanded clones are given a class, and other clones once, few, many or no size at all.

- many TRBJ1-5 TRBV10-2 CASGGGIQPQHF TGCGCCAGCGGGGGAGGGATCCAGCCCCAGCATTTT
TRBD2 - TRBJ2-1 TRBV5-1 CASSLEAGGPIF TGCGCCAGCAGCTTGGAAGCGGGGGGGCCGATCTTC
TRBD2 few TRBJ2-5 TRBV19 CASSGGVKETQYF TGTGCCAGTAGTGGGGGGGTAAAAGAGACCCAGTACTTC
TRBD1 - TRBJ1-1 TRBV12-3/TRBV12-4 CASSWGPTGLLNTEAFF TGTGCCAGCAGTTGGGGACCGACAGGGCTACTTAACACTGAAGCTTTCTTT
- many TRBJ2-7 TRBV28 CASRPTGGPYEQYF TGTGCCAGCAGACCGACAGGAGGACCCTACGAGCAGTACTTC
- - TRBJ2-3 TRBV14 CASSQGRGAVHTQYF TGTGCCAGCAGCCAAGGACGGGGGGCCGTGCATACGCAGTATTTT
TRBD1 few TRBJ1-4 TRBV5-1 CASSLEGTRGEKLFF TGCGCCAGCAGCTTGGAAGGGACCAGGGGGGAAAAACTGTTTTTT
- medium-sized TRBJ2-2 TRBV7-9 CASSHGGSDGELFF TGTGCCAGCAGCCACGGTGGGTCCGACGGGGAGCTGTTTTTT
- many TRBJ1-1 TRBV6-1 CASTLKTNTEAFF TGTGCCAGCACCCTGAAGACGAACACTGAAGCTTTCTTT
TRBD1 many TRBJ2-3 TRBV24-1 CATSDTTGPGTDTQYF TGTGCCACCAGTGATACGACAGGGCCAGGCACAGATACGCAGTATTTT
- many TRBJ1-1 TRBV11-2 CASSLGVGPTEAFF TGTGCCAGCAGCTTAGGTGTAGGGCCAACTGAAGCTTTCTTT
- many TRBJ1-4 TRBV20-1 CSASDVKNEKLFF TGCAGTGCTTCCGATGTTAAGAACGAAAAACTGTTTTTT
- many TRBJ2-1 TRBV28 CASSPYRNEQFF TGTGCCAGCAGTCCCTACCGAAATGAGCAGTTCTTC
TRBD1 many TRBJ1-5 TRBV12-3/TRBV12-4 CASSDRGNQPQHF TGTGCCAGCAGTGACAGGGGCAATCAGCCCCAGCATTTT
- medium-sized TRBJ2-1 TRBV6-2/TRBV6-3 CASSYSRTEQFF TGTGCCAGCAGTTACTCAAGGACTGAGCAGTTCTTC
- - TRBJ1-2 TRBV6-1 CASSSVIYYGYTF TGTGCCAGCAGCTCCGTAATTTACTATGGCTACACCTTC
- many TRBJ1-3 TRBV5-1 CASSFSTDSGNTIYF TGCGCCAGCAGCTTTAGCACCGACTCTGGAAACACCATATATTTT
- many TRBJ1-2 TRBV3-1 CASSQNFGGHGYTF TGTGCCAGCAGCCAAAATTTCGGGGGCCATGGCTACACCTTC
TRBD1 many TRBJ2-7 TRBV7-2 CASSLPGQGDYEQYF TGTGCCAGCAGCCTGCCGGGACAGGGAGACTACGAGCAGTACTTC
TRBD1 many TRBJ1-1 TRBV10-3 CAISVQGAGAEAFF TGTGCCATCAGCGTACAGGGGGCTGGGGCTGAAGCTTTCTTT
- many TRBJ1-1 TRBV15 CATSRSQVTEAFF TGTGCCACCAGCAGGTCTCAAGTGACTGAAGCTTTCTTT
TRBD2 many TRBJ2-3 TRBV20-1 CSAFIAGGPADTQYF TGCAGTGCTTTTATAGCGGGGGGGCCCGCCGATACGCAGTATTTT
- medium-sized TRBJ2-7 TRBV28 CASSFIRDKSYEQYF TGTGCCAGCAGTTTCATCCGGGACAAGAGTTACGAGCAGTACTTC
- few TRBJ2-3 TRBV6-2/TRBV6-3 CASMPGRTDTQYF TGTGCCAGCATGCCCGGACGAACAGATACGCAGTATTTT
- many TRBJ2-5 TRBV7-9 CASSLAGPRQETQYF TGTGCCAGCAGCTTAGCGGGACCCCGACAAGAGACCCAGTACTTC
TRBD2 - TRBJ2-1 TRBV11-1 CASSSKARGGNEQFF TGTGCCAGCAGCTCAAAGGCGCGGGGGGGCAATGAGCAGTTCTTC